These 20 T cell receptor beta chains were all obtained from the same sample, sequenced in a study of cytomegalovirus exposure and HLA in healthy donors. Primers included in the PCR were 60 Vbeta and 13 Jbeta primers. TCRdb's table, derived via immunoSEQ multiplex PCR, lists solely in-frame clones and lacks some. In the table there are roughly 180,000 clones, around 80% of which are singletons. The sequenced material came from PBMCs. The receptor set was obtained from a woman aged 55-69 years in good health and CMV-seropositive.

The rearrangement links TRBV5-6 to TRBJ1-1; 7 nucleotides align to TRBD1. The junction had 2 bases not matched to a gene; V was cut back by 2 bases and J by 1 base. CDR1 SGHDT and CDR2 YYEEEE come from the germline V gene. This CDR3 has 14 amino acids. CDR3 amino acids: CASSLRDRNTEAFF. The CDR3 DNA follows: TGTGCCAGCAGCTTAAGGGACAGGAACACTGAAGCTTTCTTT.

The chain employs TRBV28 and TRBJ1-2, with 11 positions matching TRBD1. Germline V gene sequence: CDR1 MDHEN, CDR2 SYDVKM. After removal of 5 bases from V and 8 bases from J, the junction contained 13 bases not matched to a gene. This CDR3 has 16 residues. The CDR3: CASSTPLGQGARGYTF. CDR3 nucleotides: TGTGCCAGCAGTACTCCGTTAGGACAGGGGGCGAGAGGCTACACCTTC.

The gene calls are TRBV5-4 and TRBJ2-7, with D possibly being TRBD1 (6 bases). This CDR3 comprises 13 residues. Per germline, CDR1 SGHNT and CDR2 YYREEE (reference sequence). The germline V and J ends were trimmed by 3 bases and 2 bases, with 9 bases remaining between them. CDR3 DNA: TGTGCCAGCAGCTCCGGACAGACCTACGAGCAGTACTTC. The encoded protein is CASSSGQTYEQYF.

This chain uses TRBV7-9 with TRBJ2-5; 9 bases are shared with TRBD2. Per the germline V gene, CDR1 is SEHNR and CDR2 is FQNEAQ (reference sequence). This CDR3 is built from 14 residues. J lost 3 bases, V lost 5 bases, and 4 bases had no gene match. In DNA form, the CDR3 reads TGTGCCAGCAGCCCGGGACTAGCAGAAGAGACCCAGTACTTC. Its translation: CASSPGLAEETQYF.

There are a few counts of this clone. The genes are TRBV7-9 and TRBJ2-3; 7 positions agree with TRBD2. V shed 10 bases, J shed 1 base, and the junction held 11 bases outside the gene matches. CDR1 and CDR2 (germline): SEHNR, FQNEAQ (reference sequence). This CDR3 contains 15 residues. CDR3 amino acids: CAIGPPAGGTDTQYF. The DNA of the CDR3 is TGTGCCATCGGCCCACCGGCGGGGGGCACAGATACGCAGTATTTT.

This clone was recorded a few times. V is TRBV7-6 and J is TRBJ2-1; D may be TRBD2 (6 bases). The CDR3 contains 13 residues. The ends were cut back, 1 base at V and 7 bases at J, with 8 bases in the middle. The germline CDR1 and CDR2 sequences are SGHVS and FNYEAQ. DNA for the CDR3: TGTGCCAGCAGCTTAGGGGCGGGAAATGAGCAGTTCTTC. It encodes CASSLGAGNEQFF.

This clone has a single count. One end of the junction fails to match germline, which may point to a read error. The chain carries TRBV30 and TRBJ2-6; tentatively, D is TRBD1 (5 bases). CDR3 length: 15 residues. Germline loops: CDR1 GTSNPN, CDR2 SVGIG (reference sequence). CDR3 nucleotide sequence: TGTGCCTGGGGGGCTCGACAGTCTGGGGCCAACGGCCTGACTTTC. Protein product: CAWGARQSGANGLTF.

This chain's CDR3 is CASSPGGAGGTEAFF. As DNA, the CDR3 is TGCGCCAGCAGCCCCGGTGGTGCGGGGGGGACTGAAGCTTTCTTT. The V gene is TRBV5-1, the J gene TRBJ1-1, with D tentatively TRBD1 (5 bases). The V end was cut by 4 bases, the J end by 5 bases, with 18 bases between. Germline assignment: CDR1 SGHRS and CDR2 YFSETQ. The CDR3 runs 15 residues.

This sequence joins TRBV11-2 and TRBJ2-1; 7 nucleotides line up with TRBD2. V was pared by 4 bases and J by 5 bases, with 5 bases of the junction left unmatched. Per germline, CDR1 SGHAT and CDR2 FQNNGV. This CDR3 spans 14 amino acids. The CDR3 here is CASSSGLADNEQFF. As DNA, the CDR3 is TGTGCCAGCAGCTCCGGGCTAGCGGACAATGAGCAGTTCTTC.

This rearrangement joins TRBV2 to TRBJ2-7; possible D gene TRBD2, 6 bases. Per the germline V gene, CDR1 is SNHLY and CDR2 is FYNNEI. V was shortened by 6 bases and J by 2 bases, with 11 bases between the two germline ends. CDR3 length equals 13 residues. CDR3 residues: CASSAGLAYEQYF. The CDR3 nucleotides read TGTGCCAGCAGCGCGGGACTGGCCTACGAGCAGTACTTC.

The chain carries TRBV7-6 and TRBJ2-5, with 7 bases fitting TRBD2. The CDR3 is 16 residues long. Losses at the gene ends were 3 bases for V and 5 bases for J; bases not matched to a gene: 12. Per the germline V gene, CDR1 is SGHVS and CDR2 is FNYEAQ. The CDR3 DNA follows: TGTGCCAGCAGCTTCAATAGGGAGGGAGGTTACGAGACCCAGTACTTC. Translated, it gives CASSFNREGGYETQYF.

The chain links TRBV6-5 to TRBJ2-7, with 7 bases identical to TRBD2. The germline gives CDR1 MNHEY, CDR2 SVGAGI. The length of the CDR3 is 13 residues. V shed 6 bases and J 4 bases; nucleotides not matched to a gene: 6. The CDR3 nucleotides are TGTGCCAGCAGAAACGGGGGGACTTACGAGCAGTACTTC. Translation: CASRNGGTYEQYF.

CDR3 DNA: TGTGCCAGCAGCTGGGTCCTCAGGACTGAAGCTTTCTTT. Its translation is CASSWVLRTEAFF. The chain has TRBV11-2 and TRBJ1-1, with D hard to call. CDR3 length: 13 amino acids. V was pared by 4 bases and J by 5 bases, with 11 bases between. Germline-derived CDR1 and CDR2 are SGHAT and FQNNGV. Looking up the rest from reference TRBV11-2 and TRBJ1-1 gives the full variable domain: EAGVAQSPRYKIIEKRQSVAFWCNPISGHATLYWYQQILGQGPKLLIQFQNNGVVDDSQLPKDRFSAERLKGVDSTLKIQPAKLEDSAVYLCASSWVLRTEAFFGQGTRLTVV.

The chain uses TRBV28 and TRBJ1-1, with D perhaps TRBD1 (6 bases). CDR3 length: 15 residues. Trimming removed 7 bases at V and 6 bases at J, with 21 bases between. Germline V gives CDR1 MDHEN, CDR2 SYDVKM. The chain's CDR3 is CASTPGGAGRPEAFF. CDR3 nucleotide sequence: TGTGCCAGCACCCCCGGGGGGGCAGGGAGGCCTGAAGCTTTCTTT.

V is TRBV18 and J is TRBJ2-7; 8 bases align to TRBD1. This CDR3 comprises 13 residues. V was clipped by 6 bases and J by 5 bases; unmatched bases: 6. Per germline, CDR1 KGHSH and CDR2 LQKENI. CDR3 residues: CASSPGQGNEQYF. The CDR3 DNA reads TGTGCCAGCTCTCCTGGACAGGGTAACGAGCAGTACTTC.

The CDR3: CASSRETGTDTQYF. The CDR3 bases are TGTGCCAGCTCACGAGAGACAGGGACAGATACGCAGTATTTT. The rearrangement joins TRBV18 to TRBJ2-3; TRBD1 matches at 7 bases. CDR3 length: 14 residues. Per the germline V gene, CDR1 is KGHSH and CDR2 is LQKENI. The trim removed 4 bases at V and 3 bases at J, leaving 4 bases unmatched.

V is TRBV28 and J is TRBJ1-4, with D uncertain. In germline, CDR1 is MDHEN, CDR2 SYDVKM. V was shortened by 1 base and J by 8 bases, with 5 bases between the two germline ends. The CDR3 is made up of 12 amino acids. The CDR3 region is CASSLSTEKLFF. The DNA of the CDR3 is TGTGCCAGCAGTTTATCGACAGAAAAACTGTTTTTT.

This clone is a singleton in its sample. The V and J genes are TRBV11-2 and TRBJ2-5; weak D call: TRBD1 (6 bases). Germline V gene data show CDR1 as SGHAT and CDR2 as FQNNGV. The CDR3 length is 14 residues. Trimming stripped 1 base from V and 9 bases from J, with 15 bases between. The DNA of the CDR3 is TGTGCCAGCAGCTTAGCAGGCAGGGGAAGCTCCCAGTACTTC. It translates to CASSLAGRGSSQYF. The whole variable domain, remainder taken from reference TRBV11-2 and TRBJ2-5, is EAGVAQSPRYKIIEKRQSVAFWCNPISGHATLYWYQQILGQGPKLLIQFQNNGVVDDSQLPKDRFSAERLKGVDSTLKIQPAKLEDSAVYLCASSLAGRGSSQYFGPGTRLLVL.

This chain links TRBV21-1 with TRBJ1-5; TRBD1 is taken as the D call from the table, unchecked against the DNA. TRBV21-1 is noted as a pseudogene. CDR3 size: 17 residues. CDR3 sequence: CASSNPAGDRGNQPQHF. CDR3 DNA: TGTGCCAGCAGCAACCCAGCCGGGGACAGGGGAAATCAGCCCCAGCATTTT.

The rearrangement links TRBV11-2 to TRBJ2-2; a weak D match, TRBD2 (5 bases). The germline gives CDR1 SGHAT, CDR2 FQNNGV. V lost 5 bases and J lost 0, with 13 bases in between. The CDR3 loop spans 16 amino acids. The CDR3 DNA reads TGTGCCAGCAGCCCATTCGGACTCGCGAACACCGGGGAGCTGTTTTTT. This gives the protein CASSPFGLANTGELFF. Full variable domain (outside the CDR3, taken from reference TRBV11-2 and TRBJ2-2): EAGVAQSPRYKIIEKRQSVAFWCNPISGHATLYWYQQILGQGPKLLIQFQNNGVVDDSQLPKDRFSAERLKGVDSTLKIQPAKLEDSAVYLCASSPFGLANTGELFFGEGSRLTVL.